This T cell receptor (beta chain) was identified in a study of blood T cell repertoires in COVID-19. Original analysis: Quantification of nucleated cells was approximated via reference gene primer amplification. Using immunoSEQ multiplex PCR, the repertoire was profiled, and TCRdb retains in-frame clones only, with some absent. From that table come the V and J calls and clone size; the DNA was used to work out D and trimming. The sample contains tens of thousands of clones, roughly four fifths of which appear only once. The V gene's germline CDR1 is LNHDA and CDR2 SQIVND (reference sequence). The V segment lost 3 bases and the J segment 0 bases; nucleotides outside the gene matches: 2. CDR3 length: 15 residues.

Sequencing was carried out using peripheral blood. The sequence was collected from a woman in her 70s with COVID-19, enrolled during active disease. This chain connects TRBV19 to TRBJ2-1; 7 positions match TRBD1. CDR3 in amino acids: CASSIRGSSYNEQFF. The CDR3, as DNA: TGTGCCAGTAGTATCAGGGGGTCCTCCTACAATGAGCAGTTCTTC. The full variable domain, with the rest looked up from reference TRBV19 and TRBJ2-1, is DGGITQSPKYLFRKEGQNVTLSCEQNLNHDAMYWYRQDPGQGLRLIYYSQIVNDFQKGDIAEGYSVSREKKESFPLTVTSAQKNPTAFYLCASSIRGSSYNEQFFGPGTRLTVL.